Given below is one T cell receptor beta chain in context. Someone with COVID-19 had been met by exposed participants within 2 weeks before study entry. Assay: immunoSEQ multiplex PCR; the TCRdb copy retains only in-frame clones and omits some. The profile shows roughly 200,000 clones, less than 90% of them singletons. This specimen belongs to a study of blood T cell repertoires in COVID-19. The wider study: The analysed material was cDNA or gDNA that came from T cells, B-cell-depleted T cells, or PBMCs.

The V gene's germline CDR1 is MNHNY and CDR2 SVGAGI (reference sequence). V lost 7 bases, J lost 0 bases, and 1 base stayed unmatched. The CDR3 spans 13 residues. This chain links TRBV6-6 with TRBJ1-1, with 8 nucleotides matching TRBD1. The source of this sequence is a young woman who had been exposed to COVID-19. The source material was PBMCs or T cells enriched from blood (not recorded which). The CDR3: CASNRGMNTEAFF. DNA for the CDR3: TGTGCCAGCAACAGGGGGATGAACACTGAAGCTTTCTTT.